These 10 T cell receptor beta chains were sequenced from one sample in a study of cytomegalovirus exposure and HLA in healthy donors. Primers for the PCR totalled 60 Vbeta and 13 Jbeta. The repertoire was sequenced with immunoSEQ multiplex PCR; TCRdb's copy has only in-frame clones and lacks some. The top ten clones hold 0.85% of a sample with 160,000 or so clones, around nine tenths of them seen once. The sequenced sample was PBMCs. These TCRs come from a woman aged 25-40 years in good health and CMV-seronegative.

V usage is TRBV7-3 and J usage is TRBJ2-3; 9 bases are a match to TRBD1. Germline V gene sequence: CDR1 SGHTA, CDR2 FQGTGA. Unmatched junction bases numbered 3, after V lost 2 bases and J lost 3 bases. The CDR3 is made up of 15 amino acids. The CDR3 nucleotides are TGTGCCAGCAGCTTAGGGGACAGGGTAACAGATACGCAGTATTTT. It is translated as CASSLGDRVTDTQYF. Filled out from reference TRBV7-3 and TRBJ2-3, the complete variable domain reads GAGVSQTPSNKVTEKGKYVELRCDPISGHTALYWYRQSLGQGPEFLIYFQGTGAADDSGLPNDRFFAVRPEGSVSTLKIQRTERGDSAVYLCASSLGDRVTDTQYFGPGTRLTVL.

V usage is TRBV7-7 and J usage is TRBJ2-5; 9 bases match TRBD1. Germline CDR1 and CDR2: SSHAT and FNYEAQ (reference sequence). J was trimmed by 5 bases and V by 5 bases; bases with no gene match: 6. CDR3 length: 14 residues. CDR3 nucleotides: TGTGCCAGCAGCCTACAGGGGGCAGGGGAGACCCAGTACTTC. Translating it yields CASSLQGAGETQYF.

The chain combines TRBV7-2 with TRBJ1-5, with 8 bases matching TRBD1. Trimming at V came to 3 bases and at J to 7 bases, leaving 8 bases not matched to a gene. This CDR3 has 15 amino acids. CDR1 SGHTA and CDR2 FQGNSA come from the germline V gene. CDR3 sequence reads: CASSLRTGNYQPQHF. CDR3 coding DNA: TGTGCCAGCAGCTTGAGGACAGGGAATTACCAGCCCCAGCATTTT.

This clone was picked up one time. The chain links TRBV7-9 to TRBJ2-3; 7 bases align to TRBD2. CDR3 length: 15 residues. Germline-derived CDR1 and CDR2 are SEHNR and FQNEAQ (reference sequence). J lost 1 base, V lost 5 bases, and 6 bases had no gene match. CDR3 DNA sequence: TGTGCCAGCAGCCAAAGGGCGGGGGGCACAGATACGCAGTATTTT. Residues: CASSQRAGGTDTQYF. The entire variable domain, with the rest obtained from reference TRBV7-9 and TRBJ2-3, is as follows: DTGVSQNPRHKITKRGQNVTFRCDPISEHNRLYWYRQTLGQGPEFLTYFQNEAQLEKSRLLSDRFSAERPKGSFSTLEIQRTEQGDSAMYLCASSQRAGGTDTQYFGPGTRLTVL.

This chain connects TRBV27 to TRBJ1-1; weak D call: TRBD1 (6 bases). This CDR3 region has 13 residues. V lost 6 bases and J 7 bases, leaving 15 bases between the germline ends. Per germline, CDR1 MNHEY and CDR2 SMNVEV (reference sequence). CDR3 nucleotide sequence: TGTGCCAGCAGCCCCGGGACAAGCTTTGAAGCTTTCTTT. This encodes CASSPGTSFEAFF.

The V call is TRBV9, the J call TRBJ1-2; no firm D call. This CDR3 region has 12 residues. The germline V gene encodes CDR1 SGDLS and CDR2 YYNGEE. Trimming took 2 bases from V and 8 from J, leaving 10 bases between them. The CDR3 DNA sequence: TGTGCCAGCAGCGTTCCCAGAGGGGGCTACACCTTC. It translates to CASSVPRGGYTF.

The CDR3 nucleotides read TGTGCCAGCAACCCCGGGGAGGCGAACACTGAAGCTTTCTTT. Translation: CASNPGEANTEAFF. The chain couples TRBV27 to TRBJ1-1; no definite D call. CDR1 MNHEY and CDR2 SMNVEV come from the germline V gene (reference sequence). Trimming pared 7 bases from V and 1 base from J, leaving 13 bases between. The length of the CDR3 is 14 residues.

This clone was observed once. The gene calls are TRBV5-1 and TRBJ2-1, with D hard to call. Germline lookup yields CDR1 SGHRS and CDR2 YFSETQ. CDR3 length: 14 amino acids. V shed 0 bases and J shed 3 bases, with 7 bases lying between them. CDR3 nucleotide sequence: TGCGCCAGCAGCTTGGAGGCAGGCTACAATGAGCAGTTCTTC. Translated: CASSLEAGYNEQFF.

CDR3 nucleotide sequence: TGTGCCAGCAGCGAACCGCCCCAGTTATTAAGCTCCTACGAGCAGTACTTC. It yields the protein CASSEPPQLLSSYEQYF. The V and J genes are TRBV6-1 and TRBJ2-7; D call uncertain. The CDR3 spans 17 residues. Trimming cost V 6 bases and J 0 bases, with 21 bases left between them. In germline, CDR1 is MNHNS, CDR2 SASEGT.

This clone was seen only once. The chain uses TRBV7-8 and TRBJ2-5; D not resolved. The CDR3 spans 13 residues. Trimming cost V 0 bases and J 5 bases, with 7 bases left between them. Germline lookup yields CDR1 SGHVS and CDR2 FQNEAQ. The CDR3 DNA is TGTGCCAGCAGCTTAGCCCAACAGGAGACCCAGTACTTC. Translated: CASSLAQQETQYF.